This T cell receptor beta chain was profiled in a study of T cell changes during pregnancy in multiple sclerosis (dated by TCRdb to the late 2010s). As for the study more broadly: Changes in the T cell repertoire over the course of pregnancy were examined in this study in women with multiple sclerosis.

Worth noting for this clone: The specificity of this receptor is unknown. The sample holds no much larger clone one base away, and base qualities are not on file.

Including the terminal cysteine and phenylalanine, the CDR3 comprises 14 residues. The CDR3 DNA has 42 bases and is translated from base 1. Trimming takes 8 bases off V and 0 bases off J; junction bases not matched to a gene: 5. For CDR1 and CDR2, the germline V gene (reference sequence) lists MNHNY and SVGAGI. Library creation used the immunoSEQ multiplex PCR assay. Held by TCRdb, this immuneACCESS table contains in-frame sequences only and omits some clones. Under half of the omission traces to an unresolved V gene where checked; the cause of the rest is unknown. In all, the sample holds around 71,000 clones, and approximately 90% of those were seen once. The biggest ten clones account for more than 1.1% of the sample.

The chain is assembled from TRBV6-6 and TRBJ2-5; TRBD2 agrees with 8 junctional bases. The input for sequencing was peripheral blood, taken after pregnancy. The receptor comes from a female donor with multiple sclerosis, enrolled in a pregnancy study. The CDR3 here reads CASGPAGDQETQYF. The DNA sequence is given as TGTGCCAGCGGTCCAGCGGGAGACCAAGAGACCCAGTACTTC.